This T cell receptor beta chain was found in a study of blood T cell repertoires in COVID-19. The CDR3 is 15 amino acids. Between the trimmed V and J ends, which lost 0 bases and 2 bases, there was a span of 7 bases. CDR1 and CDR2 from the germline V gene are MNHEY and SVGAGI. TCRdb's copy holds only in-frame clones and misses some; the assay was immunoSEQ multiplex PCR. The data contain about 140,000 clones, approximately 87% of them singletons. The TCR was taken from a man aged 60 to 69 who had recovered from COVID-19. This chain uses TRBV6-5 with TRBJ2-2; tentative D call: TRBD1 (5 bases). The material sequenced was PBMCs or T cells enriched from blood (not recorded which). The CDR3 DNA reads as TGTGCCAGCAGTTACTCGTGGGGCAACACCGGGGAGCTGTTTTTT. Translated, it gives CASSYSWGNTGELFF.